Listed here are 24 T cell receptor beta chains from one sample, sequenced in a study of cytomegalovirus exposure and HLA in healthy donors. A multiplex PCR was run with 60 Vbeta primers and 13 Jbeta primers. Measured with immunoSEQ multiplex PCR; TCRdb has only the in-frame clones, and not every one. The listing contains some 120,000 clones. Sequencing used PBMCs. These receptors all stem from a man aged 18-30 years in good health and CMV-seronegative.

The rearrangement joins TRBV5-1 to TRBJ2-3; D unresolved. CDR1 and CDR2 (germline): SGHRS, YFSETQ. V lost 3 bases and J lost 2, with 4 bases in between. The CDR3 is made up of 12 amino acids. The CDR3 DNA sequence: TGCGCCAGCAGCTCTTACACAGATACGCAGTATTTT. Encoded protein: CASSSYTDTQYF.

The CDR3 DNA reads as TGTGCCAGCAGCTTGAGTATACAGGTCTACGAGCAGTACTTC. Protein: CASSLSIQVYEQYF. The chain is built from TRBV11-2 and TRBJ2-5, with D tentatively TRBD1 (5 bases). The end of the DNA is better explained by TRBJ2-7, so the J call may be wrong. Germline assignment: CDR1 SGHAT and CDR2 FQNNGV. The CDR3 sequence is 14 residues long.

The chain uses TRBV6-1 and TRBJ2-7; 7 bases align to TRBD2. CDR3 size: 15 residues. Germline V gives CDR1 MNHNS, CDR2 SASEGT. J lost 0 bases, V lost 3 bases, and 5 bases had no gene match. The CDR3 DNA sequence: TGTGCCAGCAGTGACTGGCTAGCGGACTCCTACGAGCAGTACTTC. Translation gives CASSDWLADSYEQYF.

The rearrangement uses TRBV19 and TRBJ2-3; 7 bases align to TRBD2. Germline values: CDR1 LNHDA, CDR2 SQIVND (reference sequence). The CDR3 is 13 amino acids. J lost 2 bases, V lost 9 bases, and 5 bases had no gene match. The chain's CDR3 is CASSAGNTDTQYF. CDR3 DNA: TGTGCCAGCTCAGCGGGAAACACAGATACGCAGTATTTT.

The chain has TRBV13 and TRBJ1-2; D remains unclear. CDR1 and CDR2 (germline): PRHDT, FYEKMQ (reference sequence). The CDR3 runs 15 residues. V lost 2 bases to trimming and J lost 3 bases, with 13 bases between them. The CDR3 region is CASSLIREFDYGYTF. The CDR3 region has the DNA TGTGCCAGCAGCTTAATACGGGAATTTGACTATGGCTACACCTTC.

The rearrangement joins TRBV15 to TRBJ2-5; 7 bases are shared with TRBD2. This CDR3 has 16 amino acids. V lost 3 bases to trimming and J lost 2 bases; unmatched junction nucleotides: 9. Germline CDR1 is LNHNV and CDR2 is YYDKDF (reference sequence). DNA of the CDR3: TGTGCCACCAGCAGTGTTTCGGGAGGAAGTCAAGAGACCCAGTACTTC. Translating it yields CATSSVSGGSQETQYF.

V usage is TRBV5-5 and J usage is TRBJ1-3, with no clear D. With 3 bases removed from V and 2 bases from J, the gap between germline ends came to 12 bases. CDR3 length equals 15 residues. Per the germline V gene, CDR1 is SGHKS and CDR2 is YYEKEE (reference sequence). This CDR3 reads CASSWTGFAGNTIYF. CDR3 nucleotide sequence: TGTGCCAGCAGCTGGACGGGGTTCGCTGGAAACACCATATATTTT.

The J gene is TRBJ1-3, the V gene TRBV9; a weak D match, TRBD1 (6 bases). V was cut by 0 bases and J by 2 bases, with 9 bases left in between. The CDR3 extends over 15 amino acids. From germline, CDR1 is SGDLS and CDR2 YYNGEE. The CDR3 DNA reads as TGTGCCAGCAGCGTAGGGGGGCCGACTGGAAACACCATATATTTT. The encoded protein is CASSVGGPTGNTIYF.

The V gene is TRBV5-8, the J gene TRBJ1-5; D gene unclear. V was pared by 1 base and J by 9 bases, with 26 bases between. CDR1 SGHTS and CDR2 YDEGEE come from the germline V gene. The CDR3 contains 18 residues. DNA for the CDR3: TGTGCCAGCAGCTTGTCGGGAGGGTTTTGGTTTACCCGGTCGCCCCAGCATTTT. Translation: CASSLSGGFWFTRSPQHF.

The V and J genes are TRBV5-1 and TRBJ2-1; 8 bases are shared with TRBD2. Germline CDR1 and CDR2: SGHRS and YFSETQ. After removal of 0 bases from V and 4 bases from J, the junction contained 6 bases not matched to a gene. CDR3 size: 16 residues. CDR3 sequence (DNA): TGCGCCAGCAGCTTGGCGACGGGGGGGCTTTACAATGAGCAGTTCTTC. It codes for CASSLATGGLYNEQFF.

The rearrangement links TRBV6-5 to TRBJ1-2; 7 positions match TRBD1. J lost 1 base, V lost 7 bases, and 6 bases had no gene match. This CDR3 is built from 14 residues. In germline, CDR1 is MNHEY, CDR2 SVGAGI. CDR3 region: CASTRDSINYGYTF. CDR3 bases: TGTGCCAGCACCAGGGACAGCATTAACTATGGCTACACCTTC.

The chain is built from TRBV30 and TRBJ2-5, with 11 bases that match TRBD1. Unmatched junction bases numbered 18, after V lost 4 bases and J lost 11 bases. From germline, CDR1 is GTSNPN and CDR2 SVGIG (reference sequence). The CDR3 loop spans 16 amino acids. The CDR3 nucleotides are TGTGCCTGGAATAGAGACCCGGGACAGGGGGGACATCTACAGTACTTC. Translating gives CAWNRDPGQGGHLQYF.

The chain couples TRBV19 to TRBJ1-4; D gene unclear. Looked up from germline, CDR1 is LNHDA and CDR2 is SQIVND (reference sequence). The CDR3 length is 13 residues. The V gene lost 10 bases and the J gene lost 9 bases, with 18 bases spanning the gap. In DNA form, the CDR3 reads TGTGCCATAGAAGGGCCCGAGGGAAAAAAACTGTTTTTT. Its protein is CAIEGPEGKKLFF.

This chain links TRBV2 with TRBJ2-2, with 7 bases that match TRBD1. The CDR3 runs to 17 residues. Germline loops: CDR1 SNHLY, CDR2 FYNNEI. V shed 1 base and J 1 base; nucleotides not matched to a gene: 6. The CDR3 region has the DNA TGTGCCAGCAGTGAAGAGCTAGGACAGGTGAACACCGGGGAGCTGTTTTTT. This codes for CASSEELGQVNTGELFF.

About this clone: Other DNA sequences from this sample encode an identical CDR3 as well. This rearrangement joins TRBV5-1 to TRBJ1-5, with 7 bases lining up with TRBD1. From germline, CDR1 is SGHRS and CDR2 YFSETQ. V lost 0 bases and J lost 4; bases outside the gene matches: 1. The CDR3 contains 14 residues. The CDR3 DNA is TGCGCCAGCAGCTTGGCAGGGGGTAATCAGCCCCAGCATTTT. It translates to CASSLAGGNQPQHF.

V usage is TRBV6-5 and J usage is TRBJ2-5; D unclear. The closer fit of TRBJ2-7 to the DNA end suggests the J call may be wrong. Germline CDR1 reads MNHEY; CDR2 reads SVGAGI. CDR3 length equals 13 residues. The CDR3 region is CASSLVVGYEQYF. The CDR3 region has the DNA TGTGCCAGCAGTCTAGTGGTTGGCTACGAGCAGTACTTC.

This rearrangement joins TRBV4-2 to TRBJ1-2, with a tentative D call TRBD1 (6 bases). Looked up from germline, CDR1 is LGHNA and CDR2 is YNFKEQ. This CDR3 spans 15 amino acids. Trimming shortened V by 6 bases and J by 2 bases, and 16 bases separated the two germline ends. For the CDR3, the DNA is TGTGCCAGCAGAACTTTACCCGGGACAAACTATGGCTACACCTTC. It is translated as CASRTLPGTNYGYTF.

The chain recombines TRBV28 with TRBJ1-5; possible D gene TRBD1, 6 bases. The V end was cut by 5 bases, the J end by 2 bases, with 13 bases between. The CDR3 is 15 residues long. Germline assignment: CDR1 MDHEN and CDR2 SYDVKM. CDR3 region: CASSPTGFRNQPQHF. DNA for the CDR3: TGTGCCAGCAGTCCTACAGGGTTCCGCAATCAGCCCCAGCATTTT.

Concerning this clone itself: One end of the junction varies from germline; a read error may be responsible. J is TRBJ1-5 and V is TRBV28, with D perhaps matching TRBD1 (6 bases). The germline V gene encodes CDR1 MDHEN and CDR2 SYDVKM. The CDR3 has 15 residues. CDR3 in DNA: TGTGCCAGCAGTTTAGGACAGACTAGCAATCAGCCCCGGCATTTT. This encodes CASSLGQTSNQPRHF. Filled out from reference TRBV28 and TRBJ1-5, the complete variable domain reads DVKVTQSSRYLVKRTGEKVFLECVQDMDHENMFWYRQDPGLGLRLIYFSYDVKMKEKGDIPEGYSVSREKKERFSLILESASTNQTSMYLCASSLGQTSNQPRHFGDGTRLSIL.

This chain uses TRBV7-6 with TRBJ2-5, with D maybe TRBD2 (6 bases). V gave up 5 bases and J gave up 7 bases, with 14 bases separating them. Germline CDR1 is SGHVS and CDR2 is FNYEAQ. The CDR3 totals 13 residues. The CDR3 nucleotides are TGTGCCAGCAGCGCAAGCGGGCGCGGGACCCAGTACTTC. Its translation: CASSASGRGTQYF.

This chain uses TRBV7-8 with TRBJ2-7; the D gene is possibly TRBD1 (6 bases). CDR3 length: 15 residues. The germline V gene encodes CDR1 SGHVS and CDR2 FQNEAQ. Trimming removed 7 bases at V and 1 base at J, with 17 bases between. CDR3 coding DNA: TGTGCCAGCACCCTCTCGGGGCAGGGGTCCTACGAGCAGTACTTC. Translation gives CASTLSGQGSYEQYF.

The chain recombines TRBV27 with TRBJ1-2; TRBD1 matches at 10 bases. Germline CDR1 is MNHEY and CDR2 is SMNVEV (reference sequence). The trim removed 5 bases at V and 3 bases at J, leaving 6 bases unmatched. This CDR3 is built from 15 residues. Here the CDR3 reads CASSAPGTGDYGYTF. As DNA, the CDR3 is TGTGCCAGCAGTGCCCCCGGGACAGGGGACTATGGCTACACCTTC.

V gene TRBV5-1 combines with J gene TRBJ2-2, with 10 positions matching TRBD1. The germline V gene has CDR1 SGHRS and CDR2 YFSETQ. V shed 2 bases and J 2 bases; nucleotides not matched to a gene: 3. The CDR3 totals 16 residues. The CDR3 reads CASSFRTGGNTGELFF. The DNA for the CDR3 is TGCGCCAGCAGCTTCCGGACAGGGGGAAACACCGGGGAGCTGTTTTTT.

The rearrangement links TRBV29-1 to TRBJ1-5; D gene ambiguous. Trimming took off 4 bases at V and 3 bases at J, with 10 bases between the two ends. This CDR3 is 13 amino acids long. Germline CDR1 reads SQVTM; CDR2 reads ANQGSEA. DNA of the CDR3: TGCAGCGTTGGTCAGTCAGACAATCAGCCCCAGCATTTT. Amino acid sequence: CSVGQSDNQPQHF.